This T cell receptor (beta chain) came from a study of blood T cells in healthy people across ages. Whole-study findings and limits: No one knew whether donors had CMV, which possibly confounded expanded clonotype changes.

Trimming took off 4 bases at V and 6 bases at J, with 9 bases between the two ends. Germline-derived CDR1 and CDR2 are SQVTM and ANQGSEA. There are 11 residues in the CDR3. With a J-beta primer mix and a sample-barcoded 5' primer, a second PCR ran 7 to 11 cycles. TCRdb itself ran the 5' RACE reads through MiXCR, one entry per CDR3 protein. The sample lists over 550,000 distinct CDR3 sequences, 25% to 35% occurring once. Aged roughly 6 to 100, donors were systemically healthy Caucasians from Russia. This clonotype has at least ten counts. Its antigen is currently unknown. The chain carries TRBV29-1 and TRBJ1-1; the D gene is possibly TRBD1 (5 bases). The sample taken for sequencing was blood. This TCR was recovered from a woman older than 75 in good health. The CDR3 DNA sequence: TGCAGCGTTGGGGGGGAGGCTGAAGCTTTCTTT. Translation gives CSVGGEAEAFF.